This T cell receptor beta chain was obtained from a study of neoadjuvant anti-PD-1 for oral cavity cancer (dated by TCRdb to 2020 to 2023). With respect to the entire study: Three to four biweekly doses of nivolumab at 3 mg/kg were mostly administered to patients before curative-intent surgical resection. Patients with complete response, partial response or stable disease by RECIST 1.1 were defined as responders, whereas patients with progression were defined as non-responders. There were roughly 11 patients in the parent correlative cohort, and the response rate was less than 40%. Patients without progression received a fourth nivolumab dose around day 43 and underwent definitive surgical resection on days 50-56.

Taken with the paper, the label for time point translates to: after neoadjuvant nivolumab, at surgical resection. Patients had been newly diagnosed with stage II-IVA oral cavity squamous cell carcinoma, and no prior systemic or radiation treatment had been given to the patients. The cohort was composed of patients with HPV-negative, locally advanced oral cavity squamous cell carcinoma. Samples were obtained from a longitudinal correlative study of a single-arm phase II trial of neoadjuvant nivolumab in oral cavity squamous cell carcinoma. Genomic DNA-based TCRbeta sequencing was performed on subject-matched pre- and post-treatment PBMCs and tumors from three responders and three non-responders. For tumor tissue, genomic DNA extraction relied on the Maxwell RSC DNA from Tissue kit. Results and caveats for the whole study, not just this receptor: The TCR analyses had only a few patients in each response group, and the authors called for validation in larger cohorts. Higher pretreatment blood Treg/Th17 ratios correlated with higher pretreatment blood TCRbeta clonality and lower post-treatment tumor TCRbeta clonality. Greater tumor shrinkage was correlated with larger post-treatment sizes of preexisting intratumoral clones, suggesting that expansion of preexisting clones contributed to response.

Via the germline V gene, CDR1 is ENHRY and CDR2 SYGVKD. The germline ends are 8 bases apart after V is trimmed by 10 bases and J by 4 bases. Its CDR3 holds 10 amino acids, cysteine through phenylalanine. The CDR3 DNA has 30 bases and is translated from base 1. This clone was detected ten times or more. Its specific antigen is unknown. No base quality values were provided; no much bigger clone lies one nucleotide off. This CDR3 is also generated by other DNA sequences in the sample. For survey sequencing of tumor libraries, mostly approximately 4.5 ug of input genomic DNA was used, and two replicates were run per sample. The immunoSEQ hsTCRbeta kit was used to prepare TCRbeta libraries, following the manufacturer's instructions. Sequencing of the completed libraries took place using an Illumina NovaSeq 6000 S4 flow cell after they had been pooled to about 3 nM. As for the original processing: The immunoSEQ Analyzer handled quality control and preprocessing of the raw data. The analysis was limited to productive rearrangements, and each clonotype was defined by a unique CDR3 amino acid sequence. Repertoire clonality was estimated as the Gini-Simpson index, which was calculated using the R package tcR. Gini indices were compared with Student's t test, and associations with tumor size change were assessed by Pearson correlation. TCRdb took over this immuneACCESS table, retaining in-frame rearrangements with V and J assigned. Such tables are incomplete; in checked studies, under half of the missing clones stem from an unresolved V gene, and the remainder is unexplained. For V, J and clone size, that table is used; D and trimming come from the DNA. In all, the sample holds nearly 15,000 clones, and 40% of those were seen once. The ten largest clones capture under 45% of the sample.

The origin of this receptor is a person aged 40 to 85 with oral cavity squamous cell carcinoma. The input for sequencing was tumor tissue, taken after nivolumab (anti-PD-1) treatment. Recombination connected TRBV10-3 to TRBJ2-7; the D gene is possibly TRBD1, with 6 bases matching. The DNA reads TGTGCCACAGGGGAGTACGAGCAGTACTTC. The resulting protein is CATGEYEQYF.